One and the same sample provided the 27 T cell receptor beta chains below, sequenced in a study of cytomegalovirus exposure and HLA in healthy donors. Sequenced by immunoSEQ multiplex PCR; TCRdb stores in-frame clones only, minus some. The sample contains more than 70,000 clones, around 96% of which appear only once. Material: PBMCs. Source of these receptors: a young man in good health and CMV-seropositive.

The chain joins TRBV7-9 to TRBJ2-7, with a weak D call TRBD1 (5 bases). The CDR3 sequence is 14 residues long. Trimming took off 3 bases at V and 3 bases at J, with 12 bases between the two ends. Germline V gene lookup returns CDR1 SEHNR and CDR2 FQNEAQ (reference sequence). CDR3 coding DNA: TGTGCCAGCAGCTTGACAGAAAGGGACTACGAGCAGTACTTC. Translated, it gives CASSLTERDYEQYF.

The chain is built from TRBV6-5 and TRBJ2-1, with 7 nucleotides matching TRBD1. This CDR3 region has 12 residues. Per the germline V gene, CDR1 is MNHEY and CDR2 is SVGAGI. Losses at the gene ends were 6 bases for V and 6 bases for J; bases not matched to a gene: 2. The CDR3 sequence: CASSTGANEQFF. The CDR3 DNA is TGTGCCAGCAGCACAGGGGCCAATGAGCAGTTCTTC.

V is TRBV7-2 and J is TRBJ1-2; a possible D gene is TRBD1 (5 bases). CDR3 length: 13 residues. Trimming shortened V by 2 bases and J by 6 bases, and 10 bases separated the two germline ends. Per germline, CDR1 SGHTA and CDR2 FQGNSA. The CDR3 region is CASSLSGLDGYTF. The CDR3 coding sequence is TGTGCCAGCAGCTTATCAGGGCTCGATGGCTACACCTTC.

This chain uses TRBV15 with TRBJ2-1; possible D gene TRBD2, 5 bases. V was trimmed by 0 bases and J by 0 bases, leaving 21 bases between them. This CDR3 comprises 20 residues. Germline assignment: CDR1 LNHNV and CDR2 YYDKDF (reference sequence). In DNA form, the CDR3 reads TGTGCCACCAGCAGAGAACGACTGCTAGCAGCGGAAAGCTCCTACAATGAGCAGTTCTTC. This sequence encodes CATSRERLLAAESSYNEQFF.

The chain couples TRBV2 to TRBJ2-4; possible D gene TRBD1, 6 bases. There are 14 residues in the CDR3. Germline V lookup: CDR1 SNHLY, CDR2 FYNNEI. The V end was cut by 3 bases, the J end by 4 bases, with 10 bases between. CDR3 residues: CASSDSGAKNIQYF. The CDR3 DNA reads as TGTGCCAGCAGTGACTCAGGGGCGAAAAACATTCAGTACTTC.

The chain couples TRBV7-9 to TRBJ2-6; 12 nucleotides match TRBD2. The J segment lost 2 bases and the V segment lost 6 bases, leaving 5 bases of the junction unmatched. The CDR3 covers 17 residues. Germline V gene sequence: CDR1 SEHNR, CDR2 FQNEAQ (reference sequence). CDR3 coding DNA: TGTGCCAGCAGTCCGGGACTAGCGGGCCCTGGGGCCAACGTCCTGACTTTC. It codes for CASSPGLAGPGANVLTF.

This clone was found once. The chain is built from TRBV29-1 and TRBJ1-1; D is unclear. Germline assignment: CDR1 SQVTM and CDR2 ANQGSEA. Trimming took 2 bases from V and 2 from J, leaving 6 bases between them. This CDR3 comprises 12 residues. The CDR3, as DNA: TGCAGCGTTGAAAACAGCAACACTGAAGCTTTCTTT. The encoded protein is CSVENSNTEAFF. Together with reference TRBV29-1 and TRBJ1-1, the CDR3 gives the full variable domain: SAVISQKPSRDICQRGTSLTIQCQVDSQVTMMFWYRQQPGQSLTLIATANQGSEATYESGFVIDKFPISRPNLTFSTLTVSNMSPEDSSIYLCSVENSNTEAFFGQGTRLTVV.

CDR3 nucleotides: TGTGCCAGCAGCTTAGTCAGAGAGGTCACTGAAGCTTTCTTT. Its protein product is CASSLVREVTEAFF. The V call is TRBV7-9, the J call TRBJ1-1; D is uncertain. The V gene lost 1 base and the J gene lost 4 bases, with 10 bases spanning the gap. CDR1 is SEHNR and CDR2 is FQNEAQ in the germline V gene (reference sequence). The CDR3 covers 14 residues.

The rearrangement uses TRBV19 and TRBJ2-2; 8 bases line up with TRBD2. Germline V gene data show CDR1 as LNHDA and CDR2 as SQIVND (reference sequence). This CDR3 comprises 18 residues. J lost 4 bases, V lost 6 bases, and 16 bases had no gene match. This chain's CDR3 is CASSLRGVAGYGTGELFF. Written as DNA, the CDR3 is TGTGCCAGTAGCCTGCGGGGGGTAGCGGGATATGGCACCGGGGAGCTGTTTTTT.

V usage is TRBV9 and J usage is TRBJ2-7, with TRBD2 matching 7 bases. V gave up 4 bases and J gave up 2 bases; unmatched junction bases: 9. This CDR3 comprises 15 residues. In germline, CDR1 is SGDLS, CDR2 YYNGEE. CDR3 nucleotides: TGTGCCAGCAGCCCCTCGGCCGGGACTACCTACGAGCAGTACTTC. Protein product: CASSPSAGTTYEQYF.

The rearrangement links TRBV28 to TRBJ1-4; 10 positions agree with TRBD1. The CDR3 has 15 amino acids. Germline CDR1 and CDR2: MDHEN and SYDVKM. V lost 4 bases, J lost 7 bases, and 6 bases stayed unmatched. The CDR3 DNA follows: TGTGCCAGCAGTTCCCCCGGGACAGGGGCTGAAAAACTGTTTTTT. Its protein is CASSSPGTGAEKLFF.

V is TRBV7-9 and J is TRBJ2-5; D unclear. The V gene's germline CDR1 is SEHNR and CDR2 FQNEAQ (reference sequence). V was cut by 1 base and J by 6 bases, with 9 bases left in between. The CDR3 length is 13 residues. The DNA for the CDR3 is TGTGCCAGCAGCTTAGTGACTGGTCAGACCCAGTACTTC. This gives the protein CASSLVTGQTQYF.

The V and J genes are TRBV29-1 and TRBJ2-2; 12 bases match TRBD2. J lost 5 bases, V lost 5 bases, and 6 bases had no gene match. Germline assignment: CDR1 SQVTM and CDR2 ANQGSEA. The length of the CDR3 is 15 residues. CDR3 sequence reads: CSVFVGTSGTGELFF. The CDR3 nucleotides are TGCAGCGTTTTCGTGGGGACTAGCGGGACCGGGGAGCTGTTTTTT.

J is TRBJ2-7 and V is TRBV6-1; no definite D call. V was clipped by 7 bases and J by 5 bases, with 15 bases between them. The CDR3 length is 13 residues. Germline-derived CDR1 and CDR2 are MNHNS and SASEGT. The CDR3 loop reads CASTLQVLNEQYF. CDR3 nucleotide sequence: TGTGCCAGCACCCTGCAAGTTCTAAACGAGCAGTACTTC.

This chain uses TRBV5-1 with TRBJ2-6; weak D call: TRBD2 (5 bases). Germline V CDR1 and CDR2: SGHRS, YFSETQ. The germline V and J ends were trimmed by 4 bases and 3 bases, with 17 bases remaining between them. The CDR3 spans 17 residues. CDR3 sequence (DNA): TGCGCCAGCAGCCCCACGACGAGGGCAGGTGGGGCCAACGTCCTGACTTTC. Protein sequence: CASSPTTRAGGANVLTF. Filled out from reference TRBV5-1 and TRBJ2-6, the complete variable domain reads KAGVTQTPRYLIKTRGQQVTLSCSPISGHRSVSWYQQTPGQGLQFLFEYFSETQRNKGNFPGRFSGRQFSNSRSEMNVSTLELGDSALYLCASSPTTRAGGANVLTFGAGSRLTVL.

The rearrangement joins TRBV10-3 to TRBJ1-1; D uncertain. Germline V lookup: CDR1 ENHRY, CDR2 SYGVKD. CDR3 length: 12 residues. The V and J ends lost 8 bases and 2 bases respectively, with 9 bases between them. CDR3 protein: CAICSGNTEAFF. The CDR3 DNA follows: TGTGCCATCTGCAGCGGCAACACTGAAGCTTTCTTT.

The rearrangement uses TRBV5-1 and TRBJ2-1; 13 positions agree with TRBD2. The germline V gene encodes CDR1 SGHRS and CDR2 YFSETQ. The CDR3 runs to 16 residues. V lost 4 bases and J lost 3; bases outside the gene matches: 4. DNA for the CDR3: TGCGCCAGCAGCAACCGACTAGCGGGAGGCTACAATGAGCAGTTCTTC. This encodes CASSNRLAGGYNEQFF.

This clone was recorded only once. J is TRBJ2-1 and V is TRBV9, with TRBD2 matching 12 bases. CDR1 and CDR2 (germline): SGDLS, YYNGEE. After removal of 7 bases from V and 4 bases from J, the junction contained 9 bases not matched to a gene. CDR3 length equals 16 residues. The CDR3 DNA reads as TGTGCCAGCCAAGGGACTAGCGGGTTCGTTTACAATGAGCAGTTCTTC. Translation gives CASQGTSGFVYNEQFF. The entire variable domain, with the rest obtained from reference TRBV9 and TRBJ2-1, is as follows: DSGVTQTPKHLITATGQRVTLRCSPRSGDLSVYWYQQSLDQGLQFLIQYYNGEERAKGNILERFSAQQFPDLHSELNLSSLELGDSALYFCASQGTSGFVYNEQFFGPGTRLTVL.

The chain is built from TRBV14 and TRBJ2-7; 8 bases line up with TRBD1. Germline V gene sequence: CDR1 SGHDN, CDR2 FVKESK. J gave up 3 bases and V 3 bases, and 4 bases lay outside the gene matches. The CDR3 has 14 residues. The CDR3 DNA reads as TGTGCCAGCAGCCAGCCGGGACAGGTCTACGAGCAGTACTTC. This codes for CASSQPGQVYEQYF.

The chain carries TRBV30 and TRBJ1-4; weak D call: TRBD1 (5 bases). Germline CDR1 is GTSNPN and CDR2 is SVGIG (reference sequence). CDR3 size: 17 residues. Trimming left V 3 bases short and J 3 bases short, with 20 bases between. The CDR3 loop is CAWSQGGFGSANEKLFF. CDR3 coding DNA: TGTGCCTGGAGCCAGGGAGGGTTTGGGTCGGCTAATGAAAAACTGTTTTTT.

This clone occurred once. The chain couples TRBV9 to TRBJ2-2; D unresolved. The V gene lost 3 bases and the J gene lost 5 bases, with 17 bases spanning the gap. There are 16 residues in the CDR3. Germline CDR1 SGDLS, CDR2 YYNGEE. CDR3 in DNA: TGTGCCAGCAGCGCCGCATCCCCTCAGTATACCGGGGAGCTGTTTTTT. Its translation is CASSAASPQYTGELFF.

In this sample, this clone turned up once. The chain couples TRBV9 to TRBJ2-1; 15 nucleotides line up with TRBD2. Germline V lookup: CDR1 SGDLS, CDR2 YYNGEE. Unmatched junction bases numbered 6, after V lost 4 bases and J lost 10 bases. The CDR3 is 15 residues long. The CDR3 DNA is TGTGCCAGCAGCTTCTCCGGGACTAGCGGGAGGGAGCAGTTCTTC. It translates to CASSFSGTSGREQFF.

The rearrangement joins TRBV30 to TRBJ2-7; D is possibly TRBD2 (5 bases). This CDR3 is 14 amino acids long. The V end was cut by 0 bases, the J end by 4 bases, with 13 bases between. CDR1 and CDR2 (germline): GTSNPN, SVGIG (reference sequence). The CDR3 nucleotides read TGTGCCTGGAGTGTATTTGGAGGTGCGTACGAGCAGTACTTC. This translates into CAWSVFGGAYEQYF.

The CDR3 reads CASSLNPQGDGYTF. DNA for the CDR3: TGTGCCAGCAGCTTGAACCCCCAGGGTGATGGCTACACCTTC. This chain joins TRBV5-5 and TRBJ1-2, with D possibly matching TRBD1 (5 bases). Per the germline V gene, CDR1 is SGHKS and CDR2 is YYEKEE (reference sequence). Between the trimmed V and J ends, which lost 1 base and 6 bases, there was a span of 13 bases. The CDR3 runs 14 residues. The full variable domain, in which reference TRBV5-5 and TRBJ1-2 provide the parts outside the CDR3, is DAGVTQSPTHLIKTRGQQVTLRCSPISGHKSVSWYQQVLGQGPQFIFQYYEKEERGRGNFPDRFSARQFPNYSSELNVNALLLGDSALYLCASSLNPQGDGYTFGSGTRLTVV.

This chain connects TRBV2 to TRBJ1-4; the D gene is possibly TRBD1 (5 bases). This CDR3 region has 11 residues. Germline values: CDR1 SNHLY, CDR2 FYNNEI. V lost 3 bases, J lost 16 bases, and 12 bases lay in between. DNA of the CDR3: TGTGCCAGCAGTGAGCAGGGCTGGCAGTTTTTT. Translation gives CASSEQGWQFF.

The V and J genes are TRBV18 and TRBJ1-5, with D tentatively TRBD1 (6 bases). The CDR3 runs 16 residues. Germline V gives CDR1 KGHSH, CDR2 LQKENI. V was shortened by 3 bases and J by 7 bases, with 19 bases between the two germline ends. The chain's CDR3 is CASSPSLQGFRQPQHF. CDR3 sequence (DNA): TGTGCCAGCTCACCTTCCTTACAGGGATTCAGGCAGCCCCAGCATTTT.

In nucleotides, the CDR3 is TGCAGCGTTGAAGGCCGGGACAGGCCCTACGAGCAGTACTTC. It encodes CSVEGRDRPYEQYF. The rearrangement links TRBV29-1 to TRBJ2-7, with 8 bases lining up with TRBD1. Germline assignment: CDR1 SQVTM and CDR2 ANQGSEA. V lost 1 base and J lost 2; bases outside the gene matches: 4. The CDR3 spans 14 residues.